The rows below give T cell receptor beta chains drawn from one sample of a study of CD8 T cells in ankylosing spondylitis. From the 5' RACE reads, TCRdb called clonotypes with MiXCR, one entry per CDR3 protein. The table lists over 100,000 distinct CDR3 sequences, 7% of them singletons. The sample taken for sequencing was blood, either unsorted or a sorted T cell fraction (not recorded which). The receptor set was obtained from a male donor with ankylosing spondylitis or in good health (not recorded which). The CDR3 runs from the conserved cysteine through the conserved F or W. A D gene is named only where the DNA matches it firmly. The size entry gives how often the clone was seen (once, few, many) or a class if it is expanded.

size	D	J	V	length	CDR3	DNA
many	.	TRBJ2-1	TRBV29-1	16	CSVEGVGGSSYNEQFF	TGCAGCGTCGAGGGCGTTGGGGGGAGCTCCTACAATGAGCAGTTCTTC
few	.	TRBJ1-2	TRBV12-3/TRBV12-4	13	CASSLETVYGYTF	TGTGCCAGCAGTTTAGAAACAGTCTATGGCTACACCTTC
many	TRBD2	TRBJ2-7	TRBV20-1	14	CSARAEAGGYEQYF	TGCAGTGCTAGAGCTGAAGCGGGGGGCTACGAGCAGTACTTC
many	.	TRBJ1-6	TRBV5-5	14	CASSLGVDYSPLHF	TGTGCCAGCAGCTTGGGAGTGGACTATTCACCCCTCCACTTT
many	.	TRBJ2-2	TRBV3-1	16	CASSQDNGRSTGELFF	TGTGCCAGCAGCCAAGATAATGGACGGAGCACCGGGGAGCTGTTTTTT
many	.	TRBJ2-7	TRBV7-2	16	CASSFWGTSGSYEQYF	TGTGCCAGCAGCTTTTGGGGGACCTCGGGGTCCTACGAGCAGTACTTC
many	TRBD2	TRBJ2-1	TRBV7-8	16	CASSSPYSGRYNEQFF	TGTGCCAGCAGCTCACCCTATAGCGGGAGATACAATGAGCAGTTCTTC
many	.	TRBJ2-3	TRBV5-1	15	CASSLVSGRGDTQYF	TGCGCCAGCAGCTTGGTGTCCGGGAGAGGAGATACGCAGTATTTT
many	.	TRBJ2-1	TRBV27	15	CASSLRGQTFNEQFF	TGTGCCAGCAGTCTGCGGGGGCAGACATTCAATGAGCAGTTCTTC
many	.	TRBJ2-1	TRBV5-1	13	CASSLDSYNEQFF	TGCGCCAGCAGCTTGGACAGCTACAATGAGCAGTTCTTC